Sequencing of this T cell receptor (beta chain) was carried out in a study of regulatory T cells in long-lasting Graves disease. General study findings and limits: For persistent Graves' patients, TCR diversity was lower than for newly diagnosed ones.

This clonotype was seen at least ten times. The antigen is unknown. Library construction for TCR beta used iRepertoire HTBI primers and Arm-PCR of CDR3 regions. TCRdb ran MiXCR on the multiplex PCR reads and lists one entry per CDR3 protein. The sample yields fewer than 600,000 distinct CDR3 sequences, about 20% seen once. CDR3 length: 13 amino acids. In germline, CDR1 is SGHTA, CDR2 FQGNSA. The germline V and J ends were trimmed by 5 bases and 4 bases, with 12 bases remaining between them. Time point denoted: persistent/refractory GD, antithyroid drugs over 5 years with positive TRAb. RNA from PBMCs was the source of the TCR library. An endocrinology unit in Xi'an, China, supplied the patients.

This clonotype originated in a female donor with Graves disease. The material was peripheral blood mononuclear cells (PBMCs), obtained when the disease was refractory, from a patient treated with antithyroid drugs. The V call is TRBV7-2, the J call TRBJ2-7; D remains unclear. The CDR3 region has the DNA TGTGCCAGCAGCGCCAATCTTGCTTACGAGCAGTACTTC. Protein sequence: CASSANLAYEQYF.